The 19 T cell receptor beta chains presented below share a single source sample, sequenced in a study of T cell clonotyping in hematopoietic cell transplantation. Only in-frame clones appear in the TCRdb table, and some are missing; sequencing was by immunoSEQ multiplex PCR. The table records several thousand clones, more than 80% of them present only once. The sample here was peripheral blood mononuclear cells, taken 180 days after allogeneic stem cell transplant. The receptor set was obtained from a female patient aged 45 to 65 who had an allogeneic stem cell transplant from an unrelated donor, so the T cells may come from the graft donor. Some clones in this sample may be carry-over from other donors' samples.

This rearrangement joins TRBV7-2 to TRBJ1-6; no reliable D call. The germline V gene encodes CDR1 SGHTA and CDR2 FQGNSA. The CDR3 loop spans 11 amino acids. The germline V and J ends were trimmed by 5 bases and 5 bases, with 1 base remaining between them. DNA of the CDR3: TGTGCCAGCAGCAATAATTCACCCCTCCACTTT. Protein product: CASSNNSPLHF.

This rearrangement joins TRBV6-6 to TRBJ2-7; 7 bases are a match to TRBD1. Trimming took 7 bases from V and 3 from J; bases not matched to a gene: 12. The germline CDR1 and CDR2 sequences are MNHNY and SVGAGI (reference sequence). The CDR3 has 15 residues. The DNA for the CDR3 is TGTGCCAGCAAACGCCGGGACAGACCTCTCTACGAGCAGTACTTC. This codes for CASKRRDRPLYEQYF.

The count of this clone is one. This chain links TRBV28 with TRBJ1-5; D not resolved. Germline values: CDR1 MDHEN, CDR2 SYDVKM. The CDR3 consists of 11 residues. Trimming removed 10 bases at V and 7 bases at J, with 11 bases between. The CDR3 coding sequence is TGTGCCACCCACGACGGGCAGCCCCAGCATTTT. Translated, it gives CATHDGQPQHF.

The chain employs TRBV4-2 and TRBJ2-3; D uncertain. This CDR3 has 12 residues. Trimming removed 3 bases from V and 4 bases from J, with 5 bases in between. Germline V gene data show CDR1 as LGHNA and CDR2 as YNFKEQ. CDR3 coding DNA: TGTGCCAGCAGCCATGTAGCAGATACGCAGTATTTT. It is translated as CASSHVADTQYF.

This chain joins TRBV30 and TRBJ1-1, with D possibly being TRBD1 (5 bases). V lost 4 bases to trimming and J lost 1 base, with 19 bases between them. Germline V gene sequence: CDR1 GTSNPN, CDR2 SVGIG (reference sequence). The CDR3 consists of 16 residues. Here the CDR3 DNA reads TGTGCCTGGACCCCCGGATCGGACAATAGGAACACTGAAGCTTTCTTT. Translating gives CAWTPGSDNRNTEAFF.

The chain employs TRBV25-1 and TRBJ2-1; the match to TRBD2 covers 11 bases. V trimming: 8 bases; J trimming: 2 bases; junction bases outside the gene matches: 8. CDR1 and CDR2 from the germline V gene are MGHDK and SYGVNS. The CDR3 extends over 16 amino acids. The chain's CDR3 is CASETSGGGTYNEQFF. The CDR3 DNA reads as TGTGCCAGCGAAACTAGCGGGGGCGGGACCTACAATGAGCAGTTCTTC.

The chain joins TRBV29-1 to TRBJ1-5; 9 nucleotides line up with TRBD1. CDR1 is SQVTM, CDR2 ANQGSEA, per germline. The CDR3 length is 15 residues. Losses at the gene ends were 5 bases for V and 0 bases for J; bases not matched to a gene: 5. The CDR3 here is CSVSTGGPSNQPQHF. The CDR3 DNA reads TGCAGCGTTTCAACAGGGGGCCCTAGCAATCAGCCCCAGCATTTT.

This clone was seen a single time. This chain links TRBV27 with TRBJ1-1; D is perhaps TRBD1 (5 bases). In germline, CDR1 is MNHEY, CDR2 SMNVEV (reference sequence). Trimming removed 3 bases at V and 1 base at J, with 21 bases between. The CDR3 totals 18 residues. Here the CDR3 DNA reads TGTGCCAGCAGTTTTCGGGGCGGCTTCATTGTGGGGAACACTGAAGCTTTCTTT. Its translation is CASSFRGGFIVGNTEAFF.

The chain recombines TRBV12-5 with TRBJ1-2; TRBD1 matches at 7 bases. The CDR3 totals 13 residues. The V and J ends lost 1 base and 6 bases, in that order; junction bases with no gene match: 2. In germline, CDR1 is LGHNT, CDR2 FRNRAP. The CDR3 loop reads CASGLAGTDGYTF. CDR3 bases: TGTGCTAGTGGTTTGGCCGGGACAGATGGCTACACCTTC.

The chain uses TRBV30 and TRBJ1-1; possible D gene TRBD1, 5 bases. CDR3 length equals 12 residues. CDR1 is GTSNPN, CDR2 SVGIG, per germline (reference sequence). Trimming stripped 3 bases from V and 8 bases from J, with 13 bases between. For the CDR3, the DNA is TGTGCCTGGAGCCTTTGGGGGGGAGAAGCTTTCTTT. Amino acid sequence: CAWSLWGGEAFF.

CDR3 region: CASSFDRTTYNEQFF. CDR3 bases: TGTGCCAGCAGCTTCGACAGGACGACCTACAATGAGCAGTTCTTC. This rearrangement joins TRBV11-2 to TRBJ2-1, with a weak D call TRBD1 (6 bases). This CDR3 has 15 residues. Germline CDR1 and CDR2: SGHAT and FQNNGV. The V gene lost 3 bases and the J gene lost 2 bases, with 11 bases spanning the gap.

The rearrangement links TRBV6-6 to TRBJ2-1; D not resolved. The CDR3 covers 15 residues. In germline, CDR1 is MNHNY, CDR2 SVGAGI (reference sequence). Trimming removed 8 bases at V and 0 bases at J, with 14 bases between. The CDR3 nucleotides read TGTGCCAGCGACCCAGCGCTTTACTCCTACAATGAGCAGTTCTTC. This gives the protein CASDPALYSYNEQFF.

J is TRBJ1-2 and V is TRBV19; D unclear. CDR3 length: 16 residues. V was cut by 3 bases and J by 3 bases, with 17 bases left in between. Germline V gives CDR1 LNHDA, CDR2 SQIVND (reference sequence). This chain's CDR3 is CASSMGRLLEYYGYTF. CDR3 in DNA: TGTGCCAGTAGTATGGGCAGGCTACTTGAATACTATGGCTACACCTTC.

V is TRBV4-1 and J is TRBJ2-7; TRBD1 aligns across 8 bases. The junction had 4 bases not matched to a gene; V was cut back by 0 bases and J by 3 bases. In germline, CDR1 is MGHRA, CDR2 YSYEKL. The CDR3 loop spans 15 amino acids. This chain's CDR3 is CASSQDTGGGYEQYF. DNA for the CDR3: TGCGCCAGCAGCCAAGATACAGGGGGAGGCTACGAGCAGTACTTC.

This clone appeared a single time. This chain connects TRBV6-5 to TRBJ1-1; D not resolved. The V and J ends lost 7 bases and 1 base respectively, with 7 bases between them. CDR1 MNHEY and CDR2 SVGAGI come from the germline V gene. This CDR3 is 12 amino acids long. The CDR3 loop is CASKRGNTEAFF. Here the CDR3 DNA reads TGTGCCAGCAAACGGGGGAACACTGAAGCTTTCTTT.

The genes are TRBV4-2 and TRBJ2-7, with no clear D. Germline CDR1 and CDR2: LGHNA and YNFKEQ. V lost 0 bases and J lost 7, with 7 bases in between. CDR3 length: 12 amino acids. CDR3 region: CASSQDLREQYF. The CDR3 DNA reads TGTGCCAGCAGCCAAGACCTTCGTGAGCAGTACTTC.

The chain combines TRBV30 with TRBJ1-4, with D hard to call. Germline V gene lookup returns CDR1 GTSNPN and CDR2 SVGIG (reference sequence). CDR3 length: 12 residues. The germline V and J ends were trimmed by 1 base and 8 bases, with 8 bases remaining between them. CDR3 sequence reads: CAWSAAGEKLFF. The CDR3 DNA sequence: TGTGCCTGGAGTGCGGCGGGGGAAAAACTGTTTTTT.

This clone was seen a handful of times. This specimen includes other DNA sequences encoding the same CDR3. The CDR3 loop is CASSLNPNTGELFF. The CDR3 DNA reads TGTGCCAGCAGCTTAAACCCAAACACCGGGGAGCTGTTTTTT. The chain joins TRBV7-9 to TRBJ2-2; D remains unclear. Germline V gene sequence: CDR1 SEHNR, CDR2 FQNEAQ (reference sequence). The CDR3 consists of 14 residues. Trimming shortened V by 2 bases and J by 2 bases, and 6 bases separated the two germline ends.

This chain joins TRBV19 and TRBJ1-5, with 11 bases fitting TRBD1. The CDR3 runs 18 residues. Germline CDR1 LNHDA, CDR2 SQIVND (reference sequence). With V trimmed by 3 bases and J by 6 bases, 13 bases remained unmatched. The CDR3 DNA is TGTGCCAGTAGTATGGACATAGGACAGGGGGCGCGAGGTCAGCCCCAGCATTTT. This sequence encodes CASSMDIGQGARGQPQHF.